This TCR beta chain was identified during a study of T cell responses to AZD1222 COVID-19 vaccine (dated by TCRdb to the early 2020s). Background for the entire study: AZD1222 recipients given second doses at about 4 weeks or at about 12 weeks were pooled, since spike-specific TCR depth and breadth were not found to differ between the two schedules. Trial participants were enrolled by age into 18-55, 56-69 and 70-plus year subgroups, with roughly 160, 29 and 62 TCR-sequenced participants respectively. TCR sequencing was performed for 230 to 250 trial participants, of whom about 200 were given two doses of AZD1222 and 26 were given two doses of MenACWY control vaccine. Findings and caveats that apply to the study as a whole: Reportedly, almost half of the unique spike-specific TCRs recognized epitopes lying outside the regions that are mutated in the B.1.351 and B.1.1.7 variants. Because no day 14 peak-response samples were available, repertoires were characterized only after the peak T cell response. In the small 56-69-year group, the increase in depth fell short of significance, most likely because of low power. Conclusions about previously exposed vaccinees are limited because only six or seven AZD1222 recipients were SARS-CoV-2 seropositive at baseline. A significant rise in spike-specific TCR breadth and depth was observed after two AZD1222 doses relative to day 0 and relative to MenACWY recipients. Most participants were white British and females outnumbered males, and the authors suggested that clonal diversity may have been underestimated. CD4 TCRs associated with the vaccine covered the entire spike protein, and the dominant responses were in regions 160-218 and 743-854.

For this clone: Its antigen is unknown. Per-nucleotide qualities are absent, and no much larger clonotype sits a single base away.

CDR1 and CDR2, per the germline V gene, are MNHEY and SVGAGI. Ends trimmed: V by 7 bases, J by 6 bases; bases unmatched to a gene: 6. Measured from the cysteine to the phenylalanine, the CDR3 is 13 residues long. The sequence is cut down to CDR3 DNA, 39 bases in frame from base 1. The intended sense of this specimen's time point label: baseline before first vaccination. Vaccinee samples were obtained from the UK trials COV001 and COV002, which included a single-blind randomized controlled phase 2/3 trial of AZD1222 (ChAdOx1 nCoV-19) in healthy adults. Trial participant PBMC samples were collected at day 0 and day 28 after the second dose for TCRbeta chain sequencing. The CDR3 regions of human TCRbeta chains were analyzed by immunosequencing. In the paper's pipeline: Repertoire TCRs were matched against a reference library of SARS-CoV-2-specific TCRs generated with the MIRA antigen-specificity platform. Breadth was defined as the fraction of unique TCRs that were SARS-CoV-2-associated. Depth was defined as the fraction of total T cells that were SARS-CoV-2-associated. Using the MIRA data, every spike-specific TCR was mapped to the spike region that the TCR reacted to and assigned to either a CD4 or a CD8 class. Log10-transformed breadth and depth values were compared by one-way ANOVA with Sidak's multiple comparisons tests. As stored in TCRdb, this immuneACCESS dataset retains in-frame rearrangements with V and J assigned. A fraction of the clones does not appear; measured against another copy, unresolved V genes explain less than half of the discrepancy, and the remainder lacks a known reason. V, J and clone size are those of that table, while D and trimming were read from the DNA. For this sample the table gives approximately 73,000 clones, of which 80% to 85% were detected only once. Together, the top ten hold about 3.1% of the sample.

The TCR originated in an adult in good health. Sequenced material: peripheral blood, taken on day 0 of AZD1222 vaccination. Here the chain combines TRBV6-5 and TRBJ1-2; TRBD1 agrees with 9 junctional bases. For the CDR3, the sequence is CASTKQGADGYTF. The nucleotides are TGTGCCAGCACCAAACAGGGGGCGGATGGCTACACCTTC.